This T cell receptor beta chain was documented in a study of blood T cell repertoires in COVID-19. Study context: Spain, Italy and the United States supplied samples that represented acute and convalescent COVID-19. PBMCs, B-cell-depleted T cells, or T cells provided the cDNA or gDNA that made up the material.

The authors' processing: Researchers report that nucleated cell counts were estimated from reference gene primer amplification. The assay was immunoSEQ multiplex PCR, and TCRdb's table has in-frame clones only and misses some. That table is the source of V, J and clone size, and D and trimming were worked out from the DNA. The table lists roughly 670,000 clones, more than 80% of them singletons, with about 0.26% in the top ten. V gave up 7 bases and J gave up 0 bases, with 13 bases separating them. This CDR3 contains 15 residues. The germline CDR1 and CDR2 sequences are MNHEY and SVGAGI. The source of this sequence is a woman aged 18-29 years with acute or convalescent COVID-19. V gene TRBV6-5 combines with J gene TRBJ1-5; D gene unclear. The sample consisted of peripheral blood. The CDR3 nucleotides are TGTGCCAGCAAAGAGGTGCCAGCTAGCAATCAGCCCCAGCATTTT. It encodes CASKEVPASNQPQHF.